What follows is one T cell receptor beta chain and its context. The antigen remains unidentified. The CDR3 has 15 residues. Trimming stripped 0 bases from V and 4 bases from J, with 12 bases between. Germline V lookup: CDR1 LNHNV, CDR2 YYDKDF (reference sequence). These data belong to a study of CD8+CD57+ T cells in acquired aplastic anemia. About the research overall: Roughly 11 million reads, on average, were obtained for CD4+ cells from healthy donors.

It was genomic DNA that served as the template for profiling TCR beta VDJ and CDR3. Via MiXCR, TCRdb re-called the reads, giving one row per CDR3 protein. The table records about 110,000 distinct CDR3 sequences, around 49% of them present only once. Regarding the study as a whole: Patients and healthy controls showed no significant CD8+ Simpson's diversity difference. Both patients and controls carried the same twenty-nine CD8+ CDR3 sequences.

This TCR was sampled from a human donor in good health, serving as a control. This chain connects TRBV15 to TRBJ1-2; D gene ambiguous. Input material: sorted CD4+, CD8+, or CD8+CD57+ T cells (not recorded which) from PBMCs. DNA of the CDR3: TGTGCCACCAGCAGAGATTTCAGCCGCCGCTATGGCTACACCTTC. Its translation is CATSRDFSRRYGYTF.